Listed here are 9 T cell receptor beta chains from one sample, sequenced in a study of cytomegalovirus exposure and HLA in healthy donors. PCR involved 60 Vbeta and 13 Jbeta primers. Data came from immunoSEQ multiplex PCR; TCRdb stores just in-frame clones and leaves some out. Here the sample spans about 200,000 clones, 70% to 90% being singletons. Sequenced input: PBMCs. These TCRs come from a woman aged 45-65 years in good health and CMV-seronegative.

The table lists this clone with a count of one. The V gene is TRBV9, the J gene TRBJ2-1; the match to TRBD2 covers 13 bases. The CDR3 covers 15 residues. Unmatched junction bases numbered 3, after V lost 3 bases and J lost 6 bases. Germline loops: CDR1 SGDLS, CDR2 YYNGEE. The CDR3 DNA reads as TGTGCCAGCAGCGCACTAGCGGGAGGGCTCAATGAGCAGTTCTTC. Translated: CASSALAGGLNEQFF.

V gene TRBV5-1 combines with J gene TRBJ2-5, with D unclear. The tail of the sequence fits TRBJ2-7 better, so the J call may be wrong. The CDR3 spans 12 residues. In germline, CDR1 is SGHRS, CDR2 YFSETQ. This CDR3 reads CASSLGAYEQYF. The CDR3 DNA follows: TGCGCCAGCAGCTTGGGTGCCTACGAGCAGTACTTC.

V and J are TRBV9 and TRBJ2-1, with 7 bases lining up with TRBD1. The CDR3 extends over 15 amino acids. After removal of 3 bases from V and 5 bases from J, the junction contained 8 bases not matched to a gene. Germline-derived CDR1 and CDR2 are SGDLS and YYNGEE. In DNA, the CDR3 is TGTGCCAGCAGCGCAAAGACAGGGACCAACAATGAGCAGTTCTTC. This translates into CASSAKTGTNNEQFF.

V usage is TRBV28 and J usage is TRBJ2-5; D gene unclear. V dropped 2 bases and J dropped 5 bases, with 9 bases sitting between them. Germline CDR1 and CDR2: MDHEN and SYDVKM. The CDR3 is 13 amino acids. Written as DNA, the CDR3 is TGTGCCAGCAGTTTAATCTCTACGGAGACCCAGTACTTC. Residues: CASSLISTETQYF. The full variable domain, its missing parts supplied by reference TRBV28 and TRBJ2-5, is DVKVTQSSRYLVKRTGEKVFLECVQDMDHENMFWYRQDPGLGLRLIYFSYDVKMKEKGDIPEGYSVSREKKERFSLILESASTNQTSMYLCASSLISTETQYFGPGTRLLVL.

The CDR3, as DNA: TGTGCCAGCAGTTCCCACCCGGGGACAGAGTCCTACGAGCAGTACTTC. It encodes CASSSHPGTESYEQYF. The chain links TRBV27 to TRBJ2-7; 7 bases line up with TRBD1. The CDR3 consists of 16 residues. The junction had 10 bases not matched to a gene; V was cut back by 4 bases and J by 1 base. Per the germline V gene, CDR1 is MNHEY and CDR2 is SMNVEV (reference sequence).

This clone has just one count. The chain joins TRBV4-1 to TRBJ1-1; D gene unclear. Germline lookup yields CDR1 MGHRA and CDR2 YSYEKL. V was trimmed by 4 bases and J by 3 bases, leaving 15 bases between them. The CDR3 is made up of 15 amino acids. The CDR3 DNA reads TGCGCCAGCAGCCTAGTTGCCGTCGGGTACACTGAAGCTTTCTTT. Its protein is CASSLVAVGYTEAFF.

This clone appeared a single time. The chain combines TRBV18 with TRBJ2-5; TRBD2 matches at 9 bases. The junction had 8 bases not matched to a gene; V was cut back by 1 base and J by 5 bases. The CDR3 runs to 16 residues. CDR1 and CDR2 from the germline V gene are KGHSH and LQKENI. The CDR3 loop is CASSPLRAGGSETQYF. The CDR3 DNA follows: TGTGCCAGCTCACCACTAAGAGCGGGAGGTTCGGAGACCCAGTACTTC. The whole variable domain, remainder taken from reference TRBV18 and TRBJ2-5, is NAGVMQNPRHLVRRRGQEARLRCSPMKGHSHVYWYRQLPEEGLKFMVYLQKENIIDESGMPKERFSAEFPKEGPSILRIQQVVRGDSAAYFCASSPLRAGGSETQYFGPGTRLLVL.

The J gene is TRBJ1-5, the V gene TRBV19; the match to TRBD1 covers 7 bases. The V and J ends lost 6 bases and 2 bases, in that order; junction bases with no gene match: 10. This CDR3 region has 16 residues. Germline loops: CDR1 LNHDA, CDR2 SQIVND (reference sequence). The CDR3 DNA reads TGTGCCAGTAGCCACAGGGGTTCATTCGGCAATCAGCCCCAGCATTTT. It translates to CASSHRGSFGNQPQHF.

The genes are TRBV9 and TRBJ2-2; the match to TRBD2 covers 8 bases. CDR3 size: 18 residues. Losses at the gene ends were 2 bases for V and 4 bases for J; bases not matched to a gene: 13. Looked up from germline, CDR1 is SGDLS and CDR2 is YYNGEE. CDR3 sequence reads: CASSVEGRGGSSTGELFF. The CDR3 nucleotides are TGTGCCAGCAGCGTTGAGGGTCGGGGGGGGTCGAGCACCGGGGAGCTGTTTTTT.